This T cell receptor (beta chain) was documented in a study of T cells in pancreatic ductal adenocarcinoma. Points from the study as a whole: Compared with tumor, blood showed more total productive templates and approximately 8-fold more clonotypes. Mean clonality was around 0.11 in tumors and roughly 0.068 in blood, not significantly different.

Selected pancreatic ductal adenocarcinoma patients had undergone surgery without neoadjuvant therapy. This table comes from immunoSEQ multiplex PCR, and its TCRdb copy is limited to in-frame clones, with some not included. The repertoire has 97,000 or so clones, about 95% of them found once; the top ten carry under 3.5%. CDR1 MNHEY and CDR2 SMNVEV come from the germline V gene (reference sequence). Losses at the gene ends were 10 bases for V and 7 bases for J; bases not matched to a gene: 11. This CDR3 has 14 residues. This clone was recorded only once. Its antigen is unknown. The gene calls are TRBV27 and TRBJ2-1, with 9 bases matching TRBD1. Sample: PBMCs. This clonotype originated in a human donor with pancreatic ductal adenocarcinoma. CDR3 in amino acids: CATTSGTGLNEQFF. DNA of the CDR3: TGTGCCACTACCTCAGGGACAGGGCTGAATGAGCAGTTCTTC.